This TCR beta chain was recorded in a study of cytomegalovirus exposure and HLA in healthy donors. The study's findings and limits: Another analysis was done later, and it associated over 15,000 TCR beta sequences with HLA alleles at 0.05 false discovery rate. Common viral pathogens seemed, in a later analysis, to connect with several of the most significant clusters. The study put under 200 TCR beta chains on its list as cytomegalovirus-associated.

Both 60 Vbeta primers and 13 Jbeta primers went into the PCR. In the original workflow: In a later analysis, the count reached about 82 million unique TCR beta chains, with about 12 million shared. TCRdb's copy holds only in-frame clones and misses some; the assay was immunoSEQ multiplex PCR. V, J and clone size reflect that table, while D and trimming were determined from the DNA. The table lists around 70,000 clones, 81% of them singletons. About this clone: The antigen remains unidentified.

V lost 6 bases, J lost 0 bases, and 12 bases lay in between. CDR3 length equals 14 residues. CDR1 and CDR2 (germline): SGDLS, YYNGEE. This chain links TRBV9 with TRBJ1-2; D is ambiguous. The receptor comes from a human donor in good health. The sample consisted of PBMCs. The CDR3 region is CASTPGVTNYGYTF. Here the CDR3 DNA reads TGTGCCAGCACCCCCGGGGTAACTAACTATGGCTACACCTTC.